Shown below are 8 T cell receptor beta chains from a single sample sequenced in a study of blood T cell repertoires in COVID-19. Clones were sequenced by immunoSEQ multiplex PCR, and TCRdb holds only the in-frame ones, with some missing. The table includes about 180,000 clones, approximately 83% detected once. Sequenced sample: peripheral blood. The receptor source for this set is a human donor in a cohort sampled during active COVID-19.

V gene TRBV5-1 combines with J gene TRBJ1-3, with 10 bases fitting TRBD1. V lost 4 bases to trimming and J lost 0 bases; unmatched junction nucleotides: 7. Per germline, CDR1 SGHRS and CDR2 YFSETQ. The CDR3 is made up of 17 amino acids. This CDR3 reads CASSLPGQGSSGNTIYF. The CDR3 bases are TGCGCCAGCAGCCTACCGGGACAGGGGAGCTCTGGAAACACCATATATTTT.

This rearrangement joins TRBV4-1 to TRBJ1-4, with D perhaps TRBD1 (6 bases). Germline loops: CDR1 MGHRA, CDR2 YSYEKL. Between the trimmed V and J ends, which lost 0 bases and 8 bases, there was a span of 13 bases. The CDR3 has 15 amino acids. The DNA for the CDR3 is TGCGCCAGCAGCCAAGACGGCGCAGGGGAGGAAAAACTGTTTTTT. This sequence encodes CASSQDGAGEEKLFF.

The chain is built from TRBV7-9 and TRBJ2-1, with TRBD2 matching 7 bases. Germline assignment: CDR1 SEHNR and CDR2 FQNEAQ (reference sequence). The CDR3 is 15 residues long. V shed 5 bases, J shed 2 bases, and the junction held 6 bases outside the gene matches. CDR3 residues: CASSGGSGAYNEQFF. The CDR3, as DNA: TGTGCCAGCAGCGGCGGGAGTGGGGCCTACAATGAGCAGTTCTTC.

This clone was detected a few times. This chain connects TRBV7-9 to TRBJ2-1; 8 bases align to TRBD2. Unmatched junction bases numbered 1, after V lost 3 bases and J lost 0 bases. The CDR3 is 15 residues long. Germline V gene data show CDR1 as SEHNR and CDR2 as FQNEAQ (reference sequence). CDR3 loop: CASSFSGVSYNEQFF. CDR3 bases: TGTGCCAGCAGCTTTAGCGGGGTCTCCTACAATGAGCAGTTCTTC.

This chain links TRBV6-6 with TRBJ2-7, with D maybe TRBD2 (5 bases). Germline CDR1 MNHNY, CDR2 SVGAGI (reference sequence). CDR3 length: 15 residues. V lost 2 bases to trimming and J lost 4 bases, with 15 bases between them. CDR3 nucleotide sequence: TGTGCCAGCAGTTACGGCGGGCCCGAGGCGTACGAGCAGTACTTC. This sequence encodes CASSYGGPEAYEQYF.

The chain couples TRBV7-2 to TRBJ2-6; the match to TRBD2 covers 10 bases. This CDR3 region has 17 residues. After removal of 2 bases from V and 2 bases from J, the junction contained 3 bases not matched to a gene. The V gene's germline CDR1 is SGHTA and CDR2 FQGNSA. CDR3 amino acids: CASSLYLAGAGANVLTF. The CDR3 bases are TGTGCCAGCAGCTTATACCTAGCGGGAGCTGGGGCCAACGTCCTGACTTTC.

J is TRBJ2-3 and V is TRBV9, with 9 nucleotides matching TRBD2. The trim removed 2 bases at V and 6 bases at J, leaving 7 bases unmatched. The germline V gene encodes CDR1 SGDLS and CDR2 YYNGEE. CDR3 size: 15 residues. The CDR3 loop reads CASSVSGSFPDTQYF. The CDR3 bases are TGTGCCAGCAGCGTTAGCGGGAGTTTTCCGGATACGCAGTATTTT.

The chain carries TRBV7-3 and TRBJ2-1, with 13 bases fitting TRBD2. The CDR3 length is 19 residues. Germline CDR1 reads SGHTA; CDR2 reads FQGTGA. V lost 1 base, J lost 5 bases, and 11 bases stayed unmatched. The CDR3 is CASSLNEPLGLAGDNEQFF. The CDR3 bases are TGTGCCAGCAGCTTAAACGAGCCCCTCGGACTAGCGGGGGACAATGAGCAGTTCTTC.